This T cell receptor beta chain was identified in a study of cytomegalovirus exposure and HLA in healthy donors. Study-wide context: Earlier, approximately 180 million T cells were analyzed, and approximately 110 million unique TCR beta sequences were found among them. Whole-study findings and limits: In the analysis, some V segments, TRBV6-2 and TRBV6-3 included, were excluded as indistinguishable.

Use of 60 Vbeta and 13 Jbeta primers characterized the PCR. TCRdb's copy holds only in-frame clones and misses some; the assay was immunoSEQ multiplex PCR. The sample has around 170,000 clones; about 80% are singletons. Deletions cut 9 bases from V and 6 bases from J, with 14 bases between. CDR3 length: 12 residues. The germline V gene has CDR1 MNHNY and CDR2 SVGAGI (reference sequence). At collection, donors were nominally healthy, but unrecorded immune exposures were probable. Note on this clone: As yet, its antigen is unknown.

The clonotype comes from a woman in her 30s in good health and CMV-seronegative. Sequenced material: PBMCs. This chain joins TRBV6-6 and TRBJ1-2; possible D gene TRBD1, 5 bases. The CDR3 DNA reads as TGTGCCAGTTACAGGCAGAAAAATGGCTACACCTTC. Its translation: CASYRQKNGYTF.